This entry lists 22 T cell receptor beta chains sequenced from one sample in a study of beta chain features in type 1 diabetes. Study outcomes and limitations: There was a moderate but significant shortening of TCRB CDR3s in all four CD4+ subsets of Type 1 diabetes patients.

Which antigens these TCRs recognize remains unknown. Expressed TCRB transcripts were sequenced after all isolated RNA was converted to cDNA. Sequencing used immunoSEQ multiplex PCR; TCRdb keeps in-frame clones, though not all of them. The sample contains approximately 730,000 clones, about an eighth of which appear only once. Sequenced sample: naive CD4+ T cells from blood. The source is a man younger than 30 with type 1 diabetes.

Remarks on this clone: The sample has other DNA sequences that encode this CDR3 too. The chain combines TRBV10-3 with TRBJ2-2; the D is unclear. CDR3 length equals 11 residues. Trimming removed 6 bases from V and 7 bases from J, with 6 bases in between. Germline CDR1 and CDR2: ENHRY and SYGVKD. CDR3 in DNA: TGTGCCATCAGCCCTAGCGGGGAGCTGTTTTTT. This gives the protein CAISPSGELFF.

V and J are TRBV5-4 and TRBJ2-3; 9 bases match TRBD1. The length of the CDR3 is 13 residues. Germline V lookup: CDR1 SGHNT, CDR2 YYREEE (reference sequence). With 7 bases clipped from V and 4 bases from J, the junction kept 4 bases outside the gene matches. In DNA form, the CDR3 reads TGTGCCAGCCTGGGACAGGGTCCAGATACGCAGTATTTT. Its protein is CASLGQGPDTQYF.

V and J are TRBV12-5 and TRBJ1-2; TRBD1 matches 10 bases. The CDR3 is 15 amino acids. Trimming took 4 bases from V and 3 from J; bases not matched to a gene: 5. The germline V gene encodes CDR1 LGHNT and CDR2 FRNRAP. The CDR3 nucleotides are TGTGCTAGTGGTTCGGGGACAGGGGCTGACTATGGCTACACCTTC. Translation: CASGSGTGADYGYTF.

The genes are TRBV5-6 and TRBJ1-1, with 9 bases matching TRBD1. The germline V gene has CDR1 SGHDT and CDR2 YYEEEE. The junction had 5 bases not matched to a gene; V was cut back by 4 bases and J by 4 bases. The CDR3 is 14 residues long. The CDR3 spells CASSTGGWGTEAFF. The CDR3 region has the DNA TGTGCCAGCAGCACAGGGGGCTGGGGCACTGAAGCTTTCTTT.

The rearrangement joins TRBV19 to TRBJ1-5, with D uncertain. Trimming removed 3 bases at V and 9 bases at J, with 12 bases between. Germline V gene sequence: CDR1 LNHDA, CDR2 SQIVND (reference sequence). This CDR3 has 13 amino acids. In DNA form, the CDR3 reads TGTGCCAGTAGTATGCAGGTCCAATGGCCCCAGCATTTT. It yields the protein CASSMQVQWPQHF.

At least ten counts were recorded for this clone. V and J are TRBV7-2 and TRBJ2-1; D is perhaps TRBD1 (6 bases). The CDR3 totals 12 residues. Germline values: CDR1 SGHTA, CDR2 FQGNSA. Trimming took 5 bases from V and 6 from J, leaving 8 bases between them. This CDR3 reads CASSPQGNEQFF. Here the CDR3 DNA reads TGTGCCAGCAGCCCACAGGGCAATGAGCAGTTCTTC.

V usage is TRBV28 and J usage is TRBJ1-1; perhaps TRBD1 as D (5 bases). This CDR3 has 13 residues. Germline V gives CDR1 MDHEN, CDR2 SYDVKM. Trimming pared 7 bases from V and 2 bases from J, leaving 11 bases between. CDR3 sequence: CASKRGANTEAFF. The CDR3 region has the DNA TGTGCCAGCAAAAGAGGGGCAAACACTGAAGCTTTCTTT.

This clone has a single count. This sequence joins TRBV30 and TRBJ1-1; D gene ambiguous. Germline V CDR1 and CDR2: GTSNPN, SVGIG (reference sequence). Trimming took off 1 base at V and 3 bases at J, with 9 bases between the two ends. This CDR3 is built from 13 residues. The CDR3 DNA reads TGTGCCTGGAGTGACTGGGAGGACACTGAAGCTTTCTTT. The encoded protein is CAWSDWEDTEAFF.

This chain uses TRBV27 with TRBJ2-2; 9 positions agree with TRBD2. Germline CDR1 reads MNHEY; CDR2 reads SMNVEV (reference sequence). After removal of 3 bases from V and 7 bases from J, the junction contained 9 bases not matched to a gene. This CDR3 contains 16 residues. Here the CDR3 DNA reads TGTGCCAGCAGTTTGGGACTAGCCCAGGTTCGCGGGGAGCTGTTTTTT. Translation: CASSLGLAQVRGELFF.

The chain links TRBV11-2 to TRBJ1-5; D gene uncertain. The CDR3 loop spans 12 amino acids. V lost 3 bases and J lost 6, with 6 bases in between. CDR1 and CDR2 from the germline V gene are SGHAT and FQNNGV. In DNA form, the CDR3 reads TGTGCCAGCAGCTTCGCTGGTCAGCCCCAGCATTTT. Translated: CASSFAGQPQHF.

This clone was counted only a few times. The J gene is TRBJ2-5, the V gene TRBV23-1, with 8 nucleotides matching TRBD1. Being an ORF, TRBV23-1 has a function that is uncertain. The CDR3 is 11 amino acids. V lost 11 bases to trimming and J lost 7 bases; unmatched junction nucleotides: 6. CDR3 bases: TGCGCCCAGGGGGCTCGGGGGACCCAGTACTTC. As protein: CAQGARGTQYF.

The chain joins TRBV10-2 to TRBJ1-1; D gene ambiguous. CDR3 size: 12 residues. Trimming pared 2 bases from V and 3 bases from J, leaving 4 bases between. The V gene's germline CDR1 is WSHSY and CDR2 SAAADI. CDR3 protein: CASSEVDTEAFF. The CDR3 DNA reads as TGCGCCAGCAGTGAGGTGGACACTGAAGCTTTCTTT.

This clone was picked up a small number of times. The DNA for the CDR3 is TGTGCCACCAGCAGAGGACCAAACAATGAGCAGTTCTTC. As protein: CATSRGPNNEQFF. The chain joins TRBV15 to TRBJ2-1, with no clear D. Germline V lookup: CDR1 LNHNV, CDR2 YYDKDF (reference sequence). The CDR3 spans 13 residues. V was shortened by 1 base and J by 5 bases, with 6 bases between the two germline ends.

Only a few counts were recorded for this clone. V is TRBV5-1 and J is TRBJ2-3; 8 bases align to TRBD2. This CDR3 has 13 residues. V was pared by 4 bases and J by 7 bases, with 5 bases of the junction left unmatched. CDR1 and CDR2 from the germline V gene are SGHRS and YFSETQ. DNA for the CDR3: TGCGCCAGCAGCAGGGTAGCGGGGAATACGCAGTATTTT. It translates to CASSRVAGNTQYF.

The table lists this clone with a few counts. V is TRBV14 and J is TRBJ2-7; D possibly uses TRBD1 or TRBD2 (5 bases each). The germline V gene has CDR1 SGHDN and CDR2 FVKESK. The CDR3 loop spans 15 amino acids. The V end was cut by 0 bases, the J end by 4 bases, with 13 bases between. The CDR3 sequence is CASSQDWGSPYEQYF. The CDR3 nucleotides are TGTGCCAGCAGCCAAGATTGGGGGTCTCCTTACGAGCAGTACTTC.

V and J are TRBV30 and TRBJ1-2, with D hard to call. Germline assignment: CDR1 GTSNPN and CDR2 SVGIG (reference sequence). The length of the CDR3 is 13 residues. V shed 4 bases and J shed 8 bases, with 17 bases lying between them. CDR3 nucleotide sequence: TGTGCCTGGAACACCCGGAGAGACGAAGGCTACACCTTC. The encoded protein is CAWNTRRDEGYTF. Variable domain in full (rest from reference TRBV30 and TRBJ1-2): SQTIHQWPATLVQPVGSPLSLECTVEGTSNPNLYWYRQAAGRGLQLLFYSVGIGQISSEVPQNLSASRPQDRQFILSSKKLLLSDSGFYLCAWNTRRDEGYTFGSGTRLTVV.

The chain recombines TRBV4-1 with TRBJ1-2, with 10 positions matching TRBD1. There are 16 residues in the CDR3. Germline V gene data show CDR1 as MGHRA and CDR2 as YSYEKL. The V gene end was trimmed by 1 base and the J gene end by 4 bases; junction bases not matched to a gene: 6. The CDR3 DNA sequence: TGCGCCAGCAGCCAAGCCCCGGGACAGGGGCTCTATGGCTACACCTTC. Encoded protein: CASSQAPGQGLYGYTF.

The chain recombines TRBV6-5 with TRBJ1-2, with 7 bases matching TRBD1. This CDR3 has 14 amino acids. The V segment lost 4 bases and the J segment 7 bases; nucleotides outside the gene matches: 9. Looked up from germline, CDR1 is MNHEY and CDR2 is SVGAGI. DNA of the CDR3: TGTGCCAGCAGTTGGGGAAAGGGGGCTGGTGGCTACACCTTC. This codes for CASSWGKGAGGYTF.

Worth noting for this clone: Other DNA sequences in the sample encode the same CDR3. The chain joins TRBV18 to TRBJ1-2; 7 positions agree with TRBD1. CDR1 is KGHSH and CDR2 is LQKENI in the germline V gene. V was pared by 1 base and J by 6 bases, with 2 bases of the junction left unmatched. This CDR3 comprises 13 residues. The CDR3 protein is CASSPRDRDGYTF. DNA of the CDR3: TGTGCCAGCTCACCACGTGACAGGGATGGCTACACCTTC.

This clone has only a few counts. This chain joins TRBV4-2 and TRBJ1-1; D is unresolved. V dropped 2 bases and J dropped 2 bases, with 15 bases sitting between them. The CDR3 covers 16 residues. Per the germline V gene, CDR1 is LGHNA and CDR2 is YNFKEQ. This CDR3 is CASSQNSPWANTEAFF. The CDR3 bases are TGTGCCAGCAGCCAAAATTCCCCTTGGGCTAACACTGAAGCTTTCTTT.

The chain links TRBV30 to TRBJ2-3, with D perhaps TRBD2 (6 bases). Per the germline V gene, CDR1 is GTSNPN and CDR2 is SVGIG (reference sequence). CDR3 size: 15 residues. Trimming cost V 1 base and J 2 bases, with 13 bases left between them. DNA for the CDR3: TGTGCCTGGAGTGCCCCTAGCGACCTCACAGATACGCAGTATTTT. As protein: CAWSAPSDLTDTQYF.

This sequence joins TRBV5-1 and TRBJ1-2; D not certain. This CDR3 is built from 14 residues. Germline V lookup: CDR1 SGHRS, CDR2 YFSETQ. Trimming took 0 bases from V and 2 from J, leaving 8 bases between them. The CDR3 region is CASSLVLPNYGYTF. The DNA for the CDR3 is TGCGCCAGCAGCTTGGTCTTACCCAACTATGGCTACACCTTC.